These T cell receptor beta chains were read from a single sample in a study of lymphopenia after photon versus proton radiotherapy. Method: immunoSEQ multiplex PCR; TCRdb's copy keeps in-frame clones and lacks some. The table records 42,000 or so clones, around four fifths of them present only once. Material: peripheral blood, obtained from a patient treated with proton-based radiotherapy. The receptors derive from a woman in her seventies with pancreatic cancer. Each CDR3 is given with its conserved first and last residue. The D gene is left open where the match is weak. A row's size may be missing; if present it is once, few, many or a size class.

>TRBV19|NA|TRBJ1-5|NA
TGTGCCAGTTTGATTTCAGGGTTGAGCAATCAGCCCCAGCATTTT
CASLISGLSNQPQHF
>TRBV2|NA|TRBJ2-7|NA
TGTGCCAGCAAACCCGGGGGGCTTTCCTACGAGCAGTACTTC
CASKPGGLSYEQYF
>TRBV11-3|NA|TRBJ2-2|NA
TGTGCCAGCAACCCCCGGGGATTTTTAACCGGGGAGCTGTTTTTT
CASNPRGFLTGELFF
>TRBV19|NA|TRBJ2-3|NA
TGTGCCAGTAGTCCGACTAGGTTCACAGATACGCAGTATTTT
CASSPTRFTDTQYF
>TRBV29-1|NA|TRBJ2-1|NA
TGCAGCGTTGACGAGGGACGGTTAGATGAGCAGTTCTTC
CSVDEGRLDEQFF
>TRBV4-2|TRBD1|TRBJ1-2|NA
TGTGCCAGCAGCCACGGGACAGGGGGCAACACCTTC
CASSHGTGGNTF
>TRBV19|TRBD2|TRBJ2-1|NA
TGTGCCAGTAATCACAGGGCGGCGGGAGGCCCCCACAATGAGCAGTTCTTC
CASNHRAAGGPHNEQFF
>TRBV14|TRBD2|TRBJ2-3|NA
TGTGCCAGCAGCGCGCGGGAGATAATCACAGATACGCAGTATTTT
CASSAREIITDTQYF
>TRBV4-1|NA|TRBJ1-1|NA
TGCGCCAGCAGCCAAGGATCAGGGACCACTGAAGCTTTCTTT
CASSQGSGTTEAFF
>TRBV5-6|TRBD1|TRBJ2-5|NA
TGTGCCAGCAGCGCTTACGGACAGGGAAGGCGTGTTGAACAAGAGACCCAGTACTTC
CASSAYGQGRRVEQETQYF
>TRBV6-6|TRBD1|TRBJ2-7|NA
TGTGCCAGCAGTTGGGGACAGGGGGCCGAGCAGTACTTC
CASSWGQGAEQYF
>TRBV5-4|NA|TRBJ1-1|once
TGTGCCAGCAGCCGACTCTTTGACAGTTTGAACACTGAAGCTTTCTTT
CASSRLFDSLNTEAFF
>TRBV4-1|TRBD2|TRBJ2-1|NA
TGCGCCAGCAGCCAGGCCCCTCTAGCGGGAGGGCCTGAGCAGTTCTTC
CASSQAPLAGGPEQFF
>TRBV28|NA|TRBJ1-3|NA
TGTGCCAGCAGTTTCGACAACCGCTCTGGAAACACCATATATTTT
CASSFDNRSGNTIYF
>TRBV2|NA|TRBJ1-5|NA
TGTGCCAGCAGTGTAGAGGGTTGGATCGTAAATCAGCCCCAGCATTTT
CASSVEGWIVNQPQHF
>TRBV5-1|NA|TRBJ2-1|NA
TGCGCCAGCAGCTTGGATACAGGGGGAGGGTACAATGAGCAGTTCTTC
CASSLDTGGGYNEQFF
>TRBV6-5|TRBD1|TRBJ1-2|NA
TGTGCCAGCAGTCACCCTACAGGGGGCGCATTCGGCTACACCTTC
CASSHPTGGAFGYTF
>TRBV10-3|NA|TRBJ1-2|NA
TGTGCCGCCGGGATCGGGGAGGAGTCTGGCTACACCTTC
CAAGIGEESGYTF
>TRBV7-2|TRBD2|TRBJ2-7|NA
TGTGCCAGCAGGACTAGCGGGACCGTTTTTTACGAGCAGTACTTC
CASRTSGTVFYEQYF
>TRBV15|NA|TRBJ2-3|NA
TGTGCCACGAGAACACAGGGTGGGAGCACAGATACGCAGTATTTT
CATRTQGGSTDTQYF
>TRBV15|TRBD1|TRBJ2-2|NA
TGTGCCACCAGCGGACCGGGACAGGGGGCGTCCGGGGAGCTGTTTTTT
CATSGPGQGASGELFF
>TRBV7-9|NA|TRBJ1-5|NA
TGTGCCAGCAGCTCGCCGGCTGGCCAGCCCCAGCATTTT
CASSSPAGQPQHF
>TRBV5-4|TRBD2|TRBJ2-7|NA
TGTGCCAGCAGCTTGGCCGGGAGGGCGGGCGAGCAGTACTTC
CASSLAGRAGEQYF
>TRBV27|TRBD2|TRBJ2-7|NA
TGTGCCAGCAGTCTAGCGGGCCGCTACGAGCAGTACTTC
CASSLAGRYEQYF
>TRBV11-1|NA|TRBJ2-2|NA
TGTGCCAGCAGCCAGACAGGGGAGGGGACCGGGGAGCTGTTTTTT
CASSQTGEGTGELFF
>TRBV7-9|TRBD1|TRBJ1-6|NA
TGTGCCAGCAGCCCCAGGGGGAATCTCTCACCCCTCCACTTT
CASSPRGNLSPLHF
>TRBV28|TRBD1|TRBJ1-2|NA
TGTGCCAGCAGGACAGGGGTTCCTTATTTATCTGGCTACACCTTC
CASRTGVPYLSGYTF
>TRBV9|NA|TRBJ2-3|NA
TGTGCCAGCAGCGTAGACCGGGGTGTGGGCACAGATACGCAGTATTTT
CASSVDRGVGTDTQYF
>TRBV18|NA|TRBJ1-5|NA
TGTGCCAGCTCCCGGGGAGGAGGGGACCAGCCCCAGCATTTT
CASSRGGGDQPQHF
>TRBV14|NA|TRBJ1-1|once
TGTGCCAGCAGCCAAGTGGGTCGGTTGGACAGAATGAACACTGAAGCTTTCTTT
CASSQVGRLDRMNTEAFF
>TRBV7-9|NA|TRBJ2-7|NA
TGTGCCCCCGGTTCCGAGCAGTACTTC
CAPGSEQYF
>TRBV28|NA|TRBJ1-4|NA
TGTGCCAGCAGTCCCCATGCAACTAATGAAAAACTGTTTTTT
CASSPHATNEKLFF
>TRBV18|TRBD2|TRBJ2-3|NA
TGTGCCAGCTCACTGAAAACTAGCGCCAGCACAGATACGCAGTATTTT
CASSLKTSASTDTQYF
>TRBV18|NA|TRBJ1-1|NA
TGTGCCAGCTCACCACCGAGACAGAACTCGGACACTGAAGCTTTCTTT
CASSPPRQNSDTEAFF
>TRBV19|TRBD1|TRBJ1-5|once
TGTGCCAGTAGTCCCCGGGACAGGGGTTTTCATCAGCCCCAGCATTTT
CASSPRDRGFHQPQHF
>TRBV6-6|NA|TRBJ2-7|NA
TGTGCCAGCAGTTACTCGGCAGTAAGCTCCTACGAGCAGTACTTC
CASSYSAVSSYEQYF
>TRBV11-3|TRBD2|TRBJ2-1|NA
TGTGCCAGCAGCTTAGGAGCGGGGGGGTTTAATGAGCAGTTCTTC
CASSLGAGGFNEQFF
>TRBV7-6|NA|TRBJ1-4|NA
TGTGCCAGCAGCTTCAAGGACAGCGGTAATGAAAAACTGTTTTTT
CASSFKDSGNEKLFF
>TRBV5-1|TRBD1|TRBJ2-5|NA
TGCGCCAGCAGCTGGATGGGACAGGGCCAAGAGACCCAGTACTTC
CASSWMGQGQETQYF
>TRBV19|NA|TRBJ2-5|NA
TGTGCCAGTAGTATGTGGGGGCCAGAGACCCAGTACTTC
CASSMWGPETQYF
>TRBV19|NA|TRBJ2-2|few
TGTGCCAGTAGACTCTCGAACACCGGGGAGCTGTTTTTT
CASRLSNTGELFF
>TRBV27|NA|TRBJ2-7|NA
TGTGCCAGCAGTTACATGAGGGGAGATGGAAGCTACGAGCAGTACTTC
CASSYMRGDGSYEQYF
>TRBV19|NA|TRBJ2-5|NA
TGTGCCAGTAGCAACGACCGGGATATAGGGGAGACCCAGTACTTC
CASSNDRDIGETQYF
>TRBV10-3|NA|TRBJ2-1|NA
TGTGCCATCAGGGACCCACTAGAAACGATAGGTGAGCAGTTCTTC
CAIRDPLETIGEQFF
>TRBV9|NA|TRBJ2-1|NA
TGTGCCAGCAGCGCAGCAGGGGGGTCCTACAATGAGCAGTTCTTC
CASSAAGGSYNEQFF
>TRBV27|NA|TRBJ1-2|NA
TGTGCCAGCAGCCCCAAGGGGAATGGCTACACCTTC
CASSPKGNGYTF
>TRBV12-5|NA|TRBJ1-5|NA
TGTGCTAGTGACACCCGGACAGGCAATCAGCCCCAGCATTTT
CASDTRTGNQPQHF
>TRBV10-3|NA|TRBJ2-7|once
TGTGCCATCAGTGACGATAGCGGCTTCTCCTACGAGCAGTACTTC
CAISDDSGFSYEQYF
>TRBV9|NA|TRBJ2-5|NA
TGTGCCAGCTCACCTAACCAAGAGACCCAGTACTTC
CASSPNQETQYF